This TCR beta chain was identified during a study of beta chain features in type 1 diabetes. Study-wide points: Patients' naive, central memory and regulatory TCRB repertoires appeared more alike than those of healthy donors. PCR, the amplification step, might favor shorter templates, equally in patients and controls. All four CD4+ subsets of Type 1 diabetes patients contained TCRB CDR3s that were moderately but significantly shorter.

Expressed TCRB transcripts were sequenced, since all the RNA that had been isolated was reverse transcribed. A few million reads were obtained on average from naive, central memory and regulatory T cell samples. Generated by immunoSEQ multiplex PCR, the TCRdb table keeps only in-frame clones and is missing some. Of more than 300,000 clones detected, roughly 12% appear once; the ten largest clones hold around 0.0099%. CDR3 length equals 14 residues. The V end lost 1 base, the J end lost 7 bases, and 12 bases lay between the germline ends. Germline-derived CDR1 and CDR2 are SGHDT and YYEEEE. The authors sorted CD4+ naive, central memory, regulatory and stem cell-like memory cells via CD45RO/CCR7/CD25/CD127/CD95/CD27. A remark on this clone: Its antigen is unidentified.

The sequence came from a woman aged 18 to 35 with type 1 diabetes. The J gene is TRBJ1-5, the V gene TRBV5-6; unclear D gene. Specimen: naive CD4+ T cells from blood. CDR3 residues: CASSLSGRFQPQHF. The CDR3 DNA sequence: TGTGCCAGCAGCTTGAGCGGCAGGTTCCAGCCCCAGCATTTT.